This TCR beta chain appears in the sequencing data of a study of cytomegalovirus exposure and HLA in healthy donors. Study-level background: Some 85 million unique TCRs from HLA-typed donors were held in an early data release. Membership in the Caucasian-associated ancestry cluster was found for 75% to 85% of approximately 430 genotyped donors.

Study findings and constraints: Later analysis demonstrated an association between a missense DCLRE1C variant and TCR beta V- and J-gene trimming. The study carried out a later analysis of TCR beta sequences. It associated 15,000 to 20,000 of them with specific HLA alleles at a false discovery rate of 0.05.

The study ran its PCR with 60 Vbeta and 13 Jbeta primers. The protocol was immunoSEQ multiplex PCR, while the TCRdb copy is restricted to in-frame clones and leaves out a portion. The repertoire has about 41,000 clones, over 70% of them found once; the top ten carry 2.5% to 3.5%. This clone came up once. As yet, its antigen is unknown. The V gene's germline CDR1 is MNHEY and CDR2 SMNVEV (reference sequence). The CDR3 loop spans 14 amino acids. V dropped 5 bases and J dropped 3 bases, with 11 bases sitting between them. Sequencing was performed on PBMCs. This receptor was obtained from a man in his fifties or sixties in good health and CMV-seronegative. The gene calls are TRBV27 and TRBJ2-1; possibly TRBD2 for D (7 bases). As DNA, the CDR3 is TGTGCCAGCAGTCTGGGAGGGGGCTACAATGAGCAGTTCTTC. This sequence encodes CASSLGGGYNEQFF.